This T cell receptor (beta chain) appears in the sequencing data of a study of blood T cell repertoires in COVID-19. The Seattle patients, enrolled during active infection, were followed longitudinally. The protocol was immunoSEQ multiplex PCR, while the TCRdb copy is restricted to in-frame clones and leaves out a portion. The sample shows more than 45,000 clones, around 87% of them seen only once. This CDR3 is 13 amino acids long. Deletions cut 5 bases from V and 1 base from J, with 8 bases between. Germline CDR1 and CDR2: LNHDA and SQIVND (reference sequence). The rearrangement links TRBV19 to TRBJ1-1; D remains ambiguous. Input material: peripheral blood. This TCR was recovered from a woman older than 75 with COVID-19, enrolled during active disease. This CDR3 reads CASSLVGNTEAFF. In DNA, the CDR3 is TGTGCCAGTAGTCTGGTCGGGAACACTGAAGCTTTCTTT.